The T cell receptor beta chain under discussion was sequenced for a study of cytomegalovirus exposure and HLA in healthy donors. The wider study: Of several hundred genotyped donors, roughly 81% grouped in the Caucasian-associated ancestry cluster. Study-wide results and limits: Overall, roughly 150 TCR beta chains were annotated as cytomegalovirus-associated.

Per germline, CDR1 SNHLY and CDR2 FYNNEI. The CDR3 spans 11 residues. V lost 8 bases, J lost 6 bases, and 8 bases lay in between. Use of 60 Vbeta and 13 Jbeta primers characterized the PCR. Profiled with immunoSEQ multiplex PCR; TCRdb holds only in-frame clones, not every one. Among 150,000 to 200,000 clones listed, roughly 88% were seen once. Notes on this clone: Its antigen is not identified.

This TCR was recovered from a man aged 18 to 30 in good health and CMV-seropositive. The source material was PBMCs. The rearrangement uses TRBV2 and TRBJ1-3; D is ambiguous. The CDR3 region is CASGQLNTIYF. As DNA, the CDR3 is TGTGCCAGCGGGCAGCTAAACACCATATATTTT.